This T cell receptor beta chain came from a study of blood T cell repertoires in COVID-19. Libraries were prepared by immunoSEQ multiplex PCR; TCRdb keeps only in-frame clonotypes and omits some of them. The sample holds approximately 29,000 clones, over 75% seen once. J gave up 0 bases and V 0 bases, and 8 bases lay outside the gene matches. This CDR3 spans 20 amino acids. Germline-derived CDR1 and CDR2 are MNHEY and SMNVEV (reference sequence). The J gene is TRBJ1-6, the V gene TRBV27; TRBD1 agrees at 10 bases. The receptor was derived from a woman aged 60-75 years with acute or convalescent COVID-19. Sequencing was carried out using peripheral blood. This CDR3 reads CASSLSIPGQGFSYNSPLHF. The CDR3 DNA sequence: TGTGCCAGCAGTTTATCGATTCCGGGACAGGGGTTCTCCTATAATTCACCCCTCCACTTT.